The 19 T cell receptor beta chains in this list originate from one sample, sequenced in a study of T cell changes during pregnancy in multiple sclerosis (dated by TCRdb to about 2019). Library preparation employed the immunoSEQ multiplex PCR assay. Not all clones reach the TCRdb copy of this immuneACCESS table, which keeps in-frame sequences only. Checked studies attribute under half of the gap to unresolved V genes and leave the rest unexplained. Counted in this sample were tens of thousands of clones; approximately 87% of them appeared once. The ten biggest clones cover 1.4% to 1.5% of the sample. The specimen was peripheral blood, collected in the first trimester of pregnancy. These receptors all come from a female donor in good health, enrolled as a control in a pregnancy study.

This CDR3 is CASSLDRSGGAGNEQFF. CDR3 in DNA: TGTGCCAGCAGCTTAGATCGTAGCGGGGGGGCAGGGAATGAGCAGTTCTTC. This chain connects TRBV7-2 to TRBJ2-1; 11 bases match TRBD2. J lost 7 bases, V lost 1 base, and 9 bases had no gene match. The length of the CDR3 is 17 residues. CDR1 and CDR2 (germline): SGHTA, FQGNSA.

This clone was detected only once. The V and J genes are TRBV28 and TRBJ1-5; tentative D call: TRBD1 (6 bases). Germline loops: CDR1 MDHEN, CDR2 SYDVKM. This CDR3 is 14 amino acids long. V dropped 7 bases and J dropped 5 bases, with 15 bases sitting between them. The CDR3 DNA follows: TGTGCCAGCACCCGCCCCCCAGGGGATCAGCCCCAGCATTTT. Its protein product is CASTRPPGDQPQHF.

V gene TRBV27 combines with J gene TRBJ1-2, with D hard to call. CDR1 is MNHEY, CDR2 SMNVEV, per germline (reference sequence). CDR3 size: 14 residues. V lost 3 bases and J 2 bases, leaving 10 bases between the germline ends. The CDR3 here is CASSLRAGNYGYTF. DNA for the CDR3: TGTGCCAGCAGTTTGAGGGCCGGGAACTATGGCTACACCTTC.

The chain uses TRBV5-4 and TRBJ2-7, with 11 nucleotides matching TRBD2. The CDR3 has 15 amino acids. After removal of 0 bases from V and 3 bases from J, the junction contained 2 bases not matched to a gene. The germline V gene encodes CDR1 SGHNT and CDR2 YYREEE (reference sequence). CDR3 in amino acids: CASSLETSGVYEQYF. Written as DNA, the CDR3 is TGTGCCAGCAGCTTGGAGACTAGCGGGGTCTACGAGCAGTACTTC.

The chain employs TRBV9 and TRBJ2-5, with 7 bases lining up with TRBD1. CDR1 SGDLS and CDR2 YYNGEE come from the germline V gene. The CDR3 has 15 amino acids. Trimming cost V 4 bases and J 5 bases; bases outside gene matches: 11. For the CDR3, the DNA is TGTGCCAGCAGCCCCCGGACAGGTAGGGGGGAGACCCAGTACTTC. It translates to CASSPRTGRGETQYF.

The V and J genes are TRBV28 and TRBJ1-2; no clear D. The V gene's germline CDR1 is MDHEN and CDR2 SYDVKM. CDR3 length: 11 amino acids. Deletions cut 3 bases from V and 8 bases from J, with 7 bases between. CDR3 loop: CASSFSAGYTF. For the CDR3, the DNA is TGTGCCAGCAGTTTTTCCGCGGGCTACACCTTC.

The rearrangement uses TRBV30 and TRBJ2-1; D is undetermined. Per germline, CDR1 GTSNPN and CDR2 SVGIG (reference sequence). V was clipped by 3 bases and J by 3 bases, with 6 bases between them. The CDR3 sequence is 12 residues long. The CDR3 DNA reads TGTGCCTGGAGCCCCCGCTACAATGAGCAGTTCTTC. Amino acids: CAWSPRYNEQFF.

The chain joins TRBV6-1 to TRBJ1-1; D is perhaps TRBD1 (5 bases). Trimming took 4 bases from V and 1 from J, leaving 10 bases between them. The CDR3 is made up of 14 amino acids. Looked up from germline, CDR1 is MNHNS and CDR2 is SASEGT. The CDR3 is CASSAQGQNTEAFF. The CDR3 DNA reads as TGTGCCAGCAGTGCGCAGGGCCAGAACACTGAAGCTTTCTTT.

This clone was seen just once. The chain is built from TRBV2 and TRBJ1-4, with TRBD1 matching 7 bases. The trim removed 6 bases at V and 0 bases at J, leaving 4 bases unmatched. There are 15 residues in the CDR3. In germline, CDR1 is SNHLY, CDR2 FYNNEI. CDR3 sequence: CASSPDRATNEKLFF. CDR3 bases: TGTGCCAGCAGCCCAGACAGGGCAACTAATGAAAAACTGTTTTTT.

V usage is TRBV2 and J usage is TRBJ1-5; 9 bases line up with TRBD1. The CDR3 has 14 amino acids. V trimming: 1 base; J trimming: 5 bases; junction bases outside the gene matches: 0. Per germline, CDR1 SNHLY and CDR2 FYNNEI. Written as DNA, the CDR3 is TGTGCCAGCAGTGAAGACAGGGGGCATCAGCCCCAGCATTTT. It encodes CASSEDRGHQPQHF.

The chain links TRBV28 to TRBJ1-2; 7 nucleotides match TRBD1. J was trimmed by 6 bases and V by 6 bases; bases with no gene match: 7. Germline lookup yields CDR1 MDHEN and CDR2 SYDVKM. The CDR3 has 13 residues. CDR3 loop: CASRYRGGDGYTF. The CDR3 nucleotides read TGTGCCAGCAGATACAGGGGTGGGGATGGCTACACCTTC.

The genes are TRBV7-2 and TRBJ1-6; 9 bases line up with TRBD1. This CDR3 spans 16 amino acids. Trimming cost V 5 bases and J 6 bases; bases outside gene matches: 8. The germline V gene has CDR1 SGHTA and CDR2 FQGNSA. CDR3 bases: TGTGCCAGCAGCCCCGGGACAGGGTGGTCTAATTCACCCCTCCACTTT. Translation: CASSPGTGWSNSPLHF. The full variable domain, in which reference TRBV7-2 and TRBJ1-6 provide the parts outside the CDR3, is GAGVSQSPSNKVTEKGKDVELRCDPISGHTALYWYRQSLGQGLEFLIYFQGNSAPDKSGLPSDRFSAERTGGSVSTLTIQRTQQEDSAVYLCASSPGTGWSNSPLHFGNGTRLTVT.

The chain joins TRBV2 to TRBJ1-1; D call uncertain. Germline V gives CDR1 SNHLY, CDR2 FYNNEI. This CDR3 contains 14 residues. V lost 1 base, J lost 0 bases, and 6 bases lay in between. CDR3 coding DNA: TGTGCCAGCAGTGAAGGGCTGCTGAACACTGAAGCTTTCTTT. Amino acid sequence: CASSEGLLNTEAFF.

The rearrangement joins TRBV2 to TRBJ1-1; D perhaps matches TRBD1 (5 bases). Germline loops: CDR1 SNHLY, CDR2 FYNNEI. Trimming took 10 bases from V and 2 from J, leaving 17 bases between them. The CDR3 is 14 amino acids. The CDR3 sequence: CANLGRGINTEAFF. CDR3 nucleotide sequence: TGTGCCAACTTAGGGCGGGGGATAAACACTGAAGCTTTCTTT.

The chain has TRBV19 and TRBJ1-2, with a weak D call TRBD1 (5 bases). Looked up from germline, CDR1 is LNHDA and CDR2 is SQIVND (reference sequence). The V end was cut by 4 bases, the J end by 3 bases, with 15 bases between. This CDR3 contains 15 residues. Written as DNA, the CDR3 is TGTGCCAGTAGTAGGTACGACAGACGTGACTATGGCTACACCTTC. This translates into CASSRYDRRDYGYTF.

V and J are TRBV29-1 and TRBJ1-5, with TRBD1 identical over 7 bases. In germline, CDR1 is SQVTM, CDR2 ANQGSEA. This CDR3 region has 13 residues. V was pared by 3 bases and J by 6 bases, with 5 bases of the junction left unmatched. The CDR3 DNA is TGCAGCGTTGAGCAGGGGGTAGGTCAGCCCCAGCATTTT. Its translation is CSVEQGVGQPQHF.

The chain has TRBV9 and TRBJ2-3, with D possibly matching TRBD1 (8 bases). Between the trimmed V and J ends, which lost 4 bases and 5 bases, there was a span of 26 bases. Germline CDR1 SGDLS, CDR2 YYNGEE. The CDR3 has 18 amino acids. This chain's CDR3 is CASSISPRQGRERDTQYF. The CDR3 DNA follows: TGTGCCAGCAGCATCAGTCCCCGACAGGGGAGGGAGAGAGATACGCAGTATTTT. The whole variable domain, remainder taken from reference TRBV9 and TRBJ2-3, is DSGVTQTPKHLITATGQRVTLRCSPRSGDLSVYWYQQSLDQGLQFLIQYYNGEERAKGNILERFSAQQFPDLHSELNLSSLELGDSALYFCASSISPRQGRERDTQYFGPGTRLTVL.

In this sample, this clone turned up once. This rearrangement joins TRBV10-1 to TRBJ2-1; D not resolved. Germline CDR1 WNHNN, CDR2 SYGVQD (reference sequence). Trimming cost V 5 bases and J 14 bases, with 13 bases left between them. This CDR3 has 11 residues. The CDR3 DNA is TGCGCCAGCAGTACTGGCTGCGAGGAGTTCTTC. This codes for CASSTGCEEFF.

The J gene is TRBJ2-1, the V gene TRBV15, with a tentative D call TRBD2 (6 bases). Germline V lookup: CDR1 LNHNV, CDR2 YYDKDF (reference sequence). The CDR3 consists of 16 residues. V was trimmed by 0 bases and J by 1 base, leaving 10 bases between them. Here the CDR3 reads CATSRDAGGSYNEQFF. DNA of the CDR3: TGTGCCACCAGCAGAGATGCCGGGGGTTCCTACAATGAGCAGTTCTTC.